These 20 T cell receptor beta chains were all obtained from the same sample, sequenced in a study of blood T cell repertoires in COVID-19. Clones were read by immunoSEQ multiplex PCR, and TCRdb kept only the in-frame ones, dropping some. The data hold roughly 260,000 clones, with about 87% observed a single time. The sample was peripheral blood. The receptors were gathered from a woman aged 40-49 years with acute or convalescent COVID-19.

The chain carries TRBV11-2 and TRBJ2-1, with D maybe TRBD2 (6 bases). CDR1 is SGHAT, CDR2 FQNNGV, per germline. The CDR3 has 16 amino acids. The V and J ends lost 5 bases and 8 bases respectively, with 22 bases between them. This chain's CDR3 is CASSVNRGTLGDEQFF. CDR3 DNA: TGTGCCAGCAGCGTCAACCGAGGGACTCTAGGCGATGAGCAGTTCTTC. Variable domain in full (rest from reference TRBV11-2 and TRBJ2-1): EAGVAQSPRYKIIEKRQSVAFWCNPISGHATLYWYQQILGQGPKLLIQFQNNGVVDDSQLPKDRFSAERLKGVDSTLKIQPAKLEDSAVYLCASSVNRGTLGDEQFFGPGTRLTVL.

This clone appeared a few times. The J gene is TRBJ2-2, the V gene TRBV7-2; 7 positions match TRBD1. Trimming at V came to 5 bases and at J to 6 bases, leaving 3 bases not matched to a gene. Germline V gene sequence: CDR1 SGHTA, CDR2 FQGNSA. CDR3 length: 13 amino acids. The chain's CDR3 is CASSIGTAGELFF. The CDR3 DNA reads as TGTGCCAGCAGCATTGGGACAGCCGGGGAGCTGTTTTTT. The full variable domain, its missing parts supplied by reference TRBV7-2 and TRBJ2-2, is GAGVSQSPSNKVTEKGKDVELRCDPISGHTALYWYRQSLGQGLEFLIYFQGNSAPDKSGLPSDRFSAERTGGSVSTLTIQRTQQEDSAVYLCASSIGTAGELFFGEGSRLTVL.

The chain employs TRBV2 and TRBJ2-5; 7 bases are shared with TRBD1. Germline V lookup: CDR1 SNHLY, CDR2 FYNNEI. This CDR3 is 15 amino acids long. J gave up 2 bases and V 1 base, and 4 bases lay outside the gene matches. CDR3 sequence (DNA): TGTGCCAGCAGTGAAGACAGGGGATGGCAAGAGACCCAGTACTTC. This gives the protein CASSEDRGWQETQYF.

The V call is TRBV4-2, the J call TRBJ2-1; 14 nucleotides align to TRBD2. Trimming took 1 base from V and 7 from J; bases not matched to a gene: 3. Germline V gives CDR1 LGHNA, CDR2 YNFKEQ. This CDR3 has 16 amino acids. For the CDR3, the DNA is TGTGCCAGCAGCCAAGGTGGGACTAGCGGGGGTAATGAGCAGTTCTTC. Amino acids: CASSQGGTSGGNEQFF.

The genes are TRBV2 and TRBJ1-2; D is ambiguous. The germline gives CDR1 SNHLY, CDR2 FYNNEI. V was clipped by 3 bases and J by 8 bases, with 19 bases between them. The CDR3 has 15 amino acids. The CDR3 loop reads CASSDIQLWARGYTF. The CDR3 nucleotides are TGTGCCAGCAGTGACATACAGCTATGGGCCCGAGGCTACACCTTC.

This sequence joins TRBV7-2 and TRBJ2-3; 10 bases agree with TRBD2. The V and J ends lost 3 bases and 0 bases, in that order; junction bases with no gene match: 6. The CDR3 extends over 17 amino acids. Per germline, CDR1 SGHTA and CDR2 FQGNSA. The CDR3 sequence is CASSFRAAGGSTDTQYF. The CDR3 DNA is TGTGCCAGCAGCTTCCGAGCAGCGGGGGGGAGCACAGATACGCAGTATTTT.

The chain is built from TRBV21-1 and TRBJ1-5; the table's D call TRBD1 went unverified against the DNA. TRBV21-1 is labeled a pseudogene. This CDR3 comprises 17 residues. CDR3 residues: CASTSDTGAYANQPQHF. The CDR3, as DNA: TGTGCCAGCACTTCAGATACAGGGGCCTACGCCAATCAGCCCCAGCATTTT.

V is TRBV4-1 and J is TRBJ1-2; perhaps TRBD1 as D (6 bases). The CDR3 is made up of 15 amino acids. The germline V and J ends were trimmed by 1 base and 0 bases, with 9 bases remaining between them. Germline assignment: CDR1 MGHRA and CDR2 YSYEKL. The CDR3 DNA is TGCGCCAGCAGCCAAGCACGGACAGCTAACTATGGCTACACCTTC. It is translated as CASSQARTANYGYTF.

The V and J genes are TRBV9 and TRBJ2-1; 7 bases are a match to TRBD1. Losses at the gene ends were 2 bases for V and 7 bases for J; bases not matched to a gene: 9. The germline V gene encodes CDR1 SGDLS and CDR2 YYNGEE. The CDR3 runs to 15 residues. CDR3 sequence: CASSVDREIGNEQFF. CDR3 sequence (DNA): TGTGCCAGCAGCGTCGACAGGGAGATCGGAAATGAGCAGTTCTTC.

In DNA form, the CDR3 reads TGCGCCAGCAGTGAAGGGGGGGCATCGGATACGCAGTATTTT. This sequence encodes CASSEGGASDTQYF. The V gene is TRBV10-1, the J gene TRBJ2-3; D is possibly TRBD2 (7 bases). V was clipped by 3 bases and J by 6 bases, with 13 bases between them. There are 14 residues in the CDR3. Germline lookup yields CDR1 WNHNN and CDR2 SYGVQD (reference sequence).

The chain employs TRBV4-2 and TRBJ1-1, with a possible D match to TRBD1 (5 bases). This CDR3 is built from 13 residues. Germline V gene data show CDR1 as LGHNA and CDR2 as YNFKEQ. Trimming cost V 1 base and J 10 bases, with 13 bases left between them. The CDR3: CASSQVRGEGAFF. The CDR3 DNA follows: TGTGCCAGCAGCCAAGTACGGGGGGAGGGAGCTTTCTTT.

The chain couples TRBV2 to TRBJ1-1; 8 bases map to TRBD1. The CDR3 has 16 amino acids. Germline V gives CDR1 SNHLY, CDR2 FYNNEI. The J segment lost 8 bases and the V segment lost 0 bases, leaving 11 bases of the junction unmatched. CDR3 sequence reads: CASSEAQQGAFLEAFF. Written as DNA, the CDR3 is TGTGCCAGCAGTGAAGCTCAGCAGGGGGCATTTTTAGAAGCTTTCTTT.

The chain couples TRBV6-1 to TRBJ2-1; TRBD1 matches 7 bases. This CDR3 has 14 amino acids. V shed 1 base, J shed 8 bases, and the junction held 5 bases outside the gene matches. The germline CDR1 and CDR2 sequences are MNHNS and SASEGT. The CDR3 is CASSEGDSFDEQFF. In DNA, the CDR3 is TGTGCCAGCAGTGAAGGGGACAGCTTCGATGAGCAGTTCTTC.

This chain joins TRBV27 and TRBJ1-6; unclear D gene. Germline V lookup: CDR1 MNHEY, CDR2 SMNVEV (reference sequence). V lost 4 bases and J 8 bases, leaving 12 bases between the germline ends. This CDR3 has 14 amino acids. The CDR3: CASSYRKGYSPLHF. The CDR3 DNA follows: TGTGCCAGCAGTTACAGAAAAGGCTATTCACCCCTCCACTTT.

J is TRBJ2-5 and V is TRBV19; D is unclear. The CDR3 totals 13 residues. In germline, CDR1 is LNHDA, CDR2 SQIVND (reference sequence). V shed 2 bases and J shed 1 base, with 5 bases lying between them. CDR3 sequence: CASSIRVQETQYF. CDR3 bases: TGTGCCAGTAGTATACGCGTCCAAGAGACCCAGTACTTC.

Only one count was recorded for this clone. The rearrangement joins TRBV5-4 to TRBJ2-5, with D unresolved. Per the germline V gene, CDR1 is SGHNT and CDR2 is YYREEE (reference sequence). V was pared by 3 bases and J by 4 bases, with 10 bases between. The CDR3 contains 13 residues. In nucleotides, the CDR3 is TGTGCCAGCAGCTCGTCCGTCGGAGAGACCCAGTACTTC. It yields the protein CASSSSVGETQYF.

In DNA form, the CDR3 reads TGCGCCAGCACACTACTCGGGGCCCGGGACATATCCTACGAGCAGTACGTC. Protein product: CASTLLGARDISYEQYV. This chain links TRBV23-1 with TRBJ2-7; D is possibly TRBD1 (6 bases). TRBV23-1 is an ORF; its function is uncertain. The length of the CDR3 is 17 residues. The V and J ends lost 7 bases and 1 base respectively, with 23 bases between them.

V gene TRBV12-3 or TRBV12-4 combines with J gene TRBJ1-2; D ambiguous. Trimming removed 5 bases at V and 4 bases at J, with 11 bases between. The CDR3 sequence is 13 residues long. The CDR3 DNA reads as TGTGCCAGCAGTCCCCGGGAGGCCTATGGCTACACCTTC. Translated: CASSPREAYGYTF.

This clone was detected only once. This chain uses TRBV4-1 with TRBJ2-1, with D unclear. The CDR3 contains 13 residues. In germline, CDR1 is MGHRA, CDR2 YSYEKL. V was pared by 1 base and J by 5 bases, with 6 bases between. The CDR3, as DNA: TGCGCCAGCAGCCAAGTAGGAGACAATGAGCAGTTCTTC. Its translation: CASSQVGDNEQFF.

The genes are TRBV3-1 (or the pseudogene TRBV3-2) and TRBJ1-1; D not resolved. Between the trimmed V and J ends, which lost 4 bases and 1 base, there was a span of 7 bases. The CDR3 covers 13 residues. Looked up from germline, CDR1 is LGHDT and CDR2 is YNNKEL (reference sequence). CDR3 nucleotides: TGTGCCAGCAGCCGTACTTGGAACACTGAAGCTTTCTTT. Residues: CASSRTWNTEAFF.